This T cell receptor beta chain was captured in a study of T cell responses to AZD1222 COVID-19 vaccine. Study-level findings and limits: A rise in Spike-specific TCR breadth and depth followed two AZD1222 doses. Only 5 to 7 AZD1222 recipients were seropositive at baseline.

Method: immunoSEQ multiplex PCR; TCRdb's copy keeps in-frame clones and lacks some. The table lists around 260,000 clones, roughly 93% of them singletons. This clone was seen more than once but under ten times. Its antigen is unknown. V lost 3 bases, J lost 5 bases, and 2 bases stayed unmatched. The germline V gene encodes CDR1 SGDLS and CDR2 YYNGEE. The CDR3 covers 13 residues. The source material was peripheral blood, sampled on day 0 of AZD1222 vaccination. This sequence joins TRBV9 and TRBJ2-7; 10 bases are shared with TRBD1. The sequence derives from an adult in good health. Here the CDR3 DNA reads TGTGCCAGCAGCGCCGGGACAGGGGACGAGCAGTACTTC. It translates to CASSAGTGDEQYF.